These 30 T cell receptor beta chains were sequenced from one sample in a study of blood T cells in healthy people across ages. Next came a second PCR, run for roughly 7 to 12 cycles, which used a sample-barcoded 5' primer along with a J-beta primer mix. One entry per CDR3 protein results from TCRdb running MiXCR on the 5' RACE reads. The sample has about 1 million distinct CDR3 sequences, roughly 45% seen once; the top ten hold approximately 19%. The sequenced material came from blood. These TCRs come from a woman aged 55-69 years in good health.

This clonotype was seen many times. V usage is TRBV9 and J usage is TRBJ2-5, with D perhaps being TRBD1 or TRBD2 (7 bases each). From germline, CDR1 is SGDLS and CDR2 YYNGEE. The CDR3 loop spans 15 amino acids. V was cut by 0 bases and J by 11 bases, with 20 bases left in between. CDR3 sequence reads: CASSVARQGGGEQYF. The CDR3 DNA follows: TGTGCCAGCAGCGTAGCTCGACAGGGAGGGGGGGAGCAGTACTTC.

This clonotype was found a few times. This rearrangement joins TRBV7-2 to TRBJ2-3; D is unresolved. Germline values: CDR1 SGHTA, CDR2 FQGNSA. V was trimmed by 7 bases and J by 4 bases, leaving 15 bases between them. This CDR3 spans 14 amino acids. This CDR3 reads CASMSELGSDTQYF. CDR3 DNA sequence: TGTGCCAGCATGTCGGAGTTGGGGTCAGATACGCAGTATTTT.

CDR3 sequence: CASSLAGNHEQYF. The CDR3, as DNA: TGTGCCAGCAGCTTAGCAGGTAACCACGAGCAGTACTTC. The rearrangement joins TRBV11-3 to TRBJ2-7, with unresolved D. Germline V gene lookup returns CDR1 SGHNT and CDR2 YENEEA. Trimming stripped 1 base from V and 5 bases from J, with 9 bases between. The CDR3 extends over 13 amino acids. The full variable domain, in which reference TRBV11-3 and TRBJ2-7 provide the parts outside the CDR3, is EAGVVQSPRYKIIEKKQPVAFWCNPISGHNTLYWYLQNLGQGPELLIRYENEEAVDDSQLPKDRFSAERLKGVDSTLKIQPAELGDSAVYLCASSLAGNHEQYFGPGTRLTVT.

The V and J genes are TRBV20-1 and TRBJ2-2; TRBD2 aligns across 8 bases. The V and J ends lost 4 bases and 5 bases, in that order; junction bases with no gene match: 6. Germline V CDR1 and CDR2: DFQATT, SNEGSKA (reference sequence). CDR3 length equals 14 residues. Here the CDR3 DNA reads TGCAGTGCTAAACCGGGACTAGGGACCGGGGAGCTGTTTTTT. This encodes CSAKPGLGTGELFF.

This clonotype was counted between two and nine times. The chain joins TRBV5-1 to TRBJ2-1; 11 bases fit TRBD2. Trimming took 5 bases from V and 4 from J; bases not matched to a gene: 5. This CDR3 contains 15 residues. The germline CDR1 and CDR2 sequences are SGHRS and YFSETQ. CDR3 sequence reads: CASRAGTSGYNEQFF. CDR3 bases: TGCGCCAGCAGGGCCGGGACTAGCGGTTACAATGAGCAGTTCTTC.

The chain combines TRBV7-7 with TRBJ1-1, with D tentatively TRBD1 (5 bases). CDR1 and CDR2 from the germline V gene are SSHAT and FNYEAQ (reference sequence). With 8 bases removed from V and 0 bases from J, the gap between germline ends came to 13 bases. The CDR3 spans 14 residues. The CDR3 is CASGKGLMNTEAFF. DNA of the CDR3: TGTGCCAGCGGTAAGGGACTTATGAACACTGAAGCTTTCTTT.

V usage is TRBV27 and J usage is TRBJ2-7, with D possibly being TRBD2 (5 bases). Between the trimmed V and J ends, which lost 4 bases and 2 bases, there was a span of 12 bases. Germline V CDR1 and CDR2: MNHEY, SMNVEV (reference sequence). The CDR3 extends over 14 amino acids. The CDR3 DNA reads TGTGCCAGCAGTTCCTTGAGCGGAGCCTACGAGCAGTACTTC. Translated: CASSSLSGAYEQYF.

This clonotype showed up just once. In DNA form, the CDR3 reads TGTGCCAGCAGCGTAGGCGTGGGTGGCGGGGAGCTGTTTTTT. Its translation: CASSVGVGGGELFF. V and J are TRBV7-2 and TRBJ2-2; D unresolved. Germline V gene lookup returns CDR1 SGHTA and CDR2 FQGNSA. The CDR3 spans 14 residues. Trimming took off 5 bases at V and 7 bases at J, with 14 bases between the two ends.

The chain employs TRBV20-1 and TRBJ2-7; 7 positions match TRBD1. Germline V gene sequence: CDR1 DFQATT, CDR2 SNEGSKA (reference sequence). This CDR3 is built from 15 residues. V was clipped by 6 bases and J by 7 bases; unmatched bases: 18. CDR3 DNA sequence: TGCAGTGCCACTGGTAAGACAGGGTGGTCGGAAGAGCAGTACTTC. Its translation: CSATGKTGWSEEQYF.

The chain recombines TRBV9 with TRBJ2-3; 9 nucleotides match TRBD1. The length of the CDR3 is 16 residues. CDR1 is SGDLS and CDR2 is YYNGEE in the germline V gene. Unmatched junction bases numbered 7, after V lost 3 bases and J lost 2 bases. The CDR3 region is CASSARTGGNTDTQYF. DNA of the CDR3: TGTGCCAGCAGCGCCCGAACAGGGGGCAACACAGATACGCAGTATTTT.

The table lists this clonotype with a few counts. The J gene is TRBJ2-5, the V gene TRBV7-6, with 10 bases matching TRBD1. With V trimmed by 1 base and J by 2 bases, 7 bases remained unmatched. CDR1 is SGHVS and CDR2 is FNYEAQ in the germline V gene. This CDR3 has 17 residues. CDR3 sequence (DNA): TGTGCCAGCAGCTTAGGGAGTGGGGACAGGGGACAAGAGACCCAGTACTTC. This sequence encodes CASSLGSGDRGQETQYF.

The chain couples TRBV5-1 to TRBJ2-1; 9 bases line up with TRBD2. The CDR3 extends over 16 amino acids. Germline V lookup: CDR1 SGHRS, CDR2 YFSETQ. V lost 4 bases and J lost 6; bases outside the gene matches: 11. The CDR3 loop reads CASSHRSGGGPNEQFF. The CDR3 nucleotides read TGCGCCAGCAGCCACCGTAGCGGGGGAGGGCCCAATGAGCAGTTCTTC.

This chain connects TRBV20-1 to TRBJ2-3, with 8 bases aligning to TRBD1. Germline CDR1 DFQATT, CDR2 SNEGSKA (reference sequence). The junction had 6 bases not matched to a gene; V was cut back by 3 bases and J by 1 base. The CDR3 runs 15 residues. The CDR3 spells CSARSGQEGTDTQYF. Here the CDR3 DNA reads TGCAGTGCTAGGTCGGGACAGGAAGGCACAGATACGCAGTATTTT.

This clonotype was seen a few times. The chain couples TRBV12-3 or TRBV12-4 to TRBJ2-7, with TRBD2 identical over 10 bases. CDR3 length: 14 amino acids. The V and J ends lost 7 bases and 7 bases, in that order; junction bases with no gene match: 10. CDR3 DNA: TGTGCCAGCACCTCTCTAGCGGGAGTGAGTGAGCAGTACTTC. It specifies CASTSLAGVSEQYF.

The table lists this clonotype with a few counts. This chain's CDR3 is CASSPPGFEQYF. The CDR3 nucleotides read TGTGCCAGCAGCCCTCCCGGGTTCGAGCAGTACTTC. This sequence joins TRBV7-9 and TRBJ2-7; D is ambiguous. The V end lost 5 bases, the J end lost 6 bases, and 11 bases lay between the germline ends. This CDR3 comprises 12 residues. CDR1 is SEHNR, CDR2 FQNEAQ, per germline (reference sequence).

The chain uses TRBV7-3 and TRBJ2-2, with D possibly TRBD2 on 5 matching bases. Trimming cost V 0 bases and J 0 bases, with 8 bases left between them. CDR1 is SGHTA, CDR2 FQGTGA, per germline. This CDR3 is built from 16 residues. The CDR3 DNA is TGTGCCAGCAGCTTAACAGACGGGGCGAACACCGGGGAGCTGTTTTTT. Amino acid sequence: CASSLTDGANTGELFF.

The gene calls are TRBV28 and TRBJ1-2; a possible D gene is TRBD1 (5 bases). The CDR3 has 14 amino acids. The germline gives CDR1 MDHEN, CDR2 SYDVKM. Trimming took 7 bases from V and 4 from J, leaving 16 bases between them. The CDR3 nucleotides are TGTGCCAGCATCCCCGCTCGGGGGATCTATGGCTACACCTTC. Its protein is CASIPARGIYGYTF.

V and J are TRBV9 and TRBJ2-7; TRBD1 aligns across 8 bases. V lost 3 bases, J lost 1 base, and 6 bases stayed unmatched. There are 15 residues in the CDR3. Looked up from germline, CDR1 is SGDLS and CDR2 is YYNGEE. CDR3 residues: CASSGGTGPSYEQYF. CDR3 DNA: TGTGCCAGCAGCGGGGGGACAGGACCTTCCTACGAGCAGTACTTC.

The chain joins TRBV24-1 to TRBJ2-1; D could derive from TRBD1 or TRBD2 (5 bases each). This CDR3 has 16 residues. The germline V and J ends were trimmed by 5 bases and 2 bases, with 15 bases remaining between them. The germline V gene has CDR1 KGHDR and CDR2 SFDVKD. CDR3 loop: CATSVAGAATYNEQFF. CDR3 nucleotides: TGTGCCACCAGTGTGGCCGGGGCGGCTACCTACAATGAGCAGTTCTTC.

This clonotype was recorded once. V gene TRBV12-5 combines with J gene TRBJ1-2, with D unclear. Trimming left V 1 base short and J 8 bases short, with 8 bases between. Germline CDR1 LGHNT, CDR2 FRNRAP. CDR3 length: 12 amino acids. For the CDR3, the DNA is TGTGCTAGTGGTTTGGGAGACGGGGGCTACACCTTC. Translation: CASGLGDGGYTF.

The sample holds many counts of this clonotype. The chain recombines TRBV12-3 or TRBV12-4 with TRBJ1-2; D gene unclear. This CDR3 spans 12 amino acids. V gave up 5 bases and J gave up 4 bases, with 8 bases separating them. CDR3 sequence reads: CASSPTAYGYTF. In DNA form, the CDR3 reads TGTGCCAGCAGTCCTACAGCCTATGGCTACACCTTC.

The chain joins TRBV20-1 to TRBJ1-6; TRBD1 aligns across 7 bases. Germline V gene sequence: CDR1 DFQATT, CDR2 SNEGSKA (reference sequence). Unmatched junction bases numbered 12, after V lost 4 bases and J lost 6 bases. CDR3 size: 16 residues. In nucleotides, the CDR3 is TGCAGTGCTACCAAGACCGAGGGGGCCTTTAATTCACCCCTCCACTTT. This encodes CSATKTEGAFNSPLHF.

The chain has TRBV29-1 and TRBJ1-2; D remains ambiguous. CDR3 length: 12 residues. Germline V gene data show CDR1 as SQVTM and CDR2 as ANQGSEA. Trimming stripped 7 bases from V and 2 bases from J, with 11 bases between. CDR3 in amino acids: CSAFSLNYGYTF. The CDR3 DNA follows: TGCAGCGCCTTTTCCTTAAACTATGGCTACACCTTC.

V is TRBV20-1 and J is TRBJ2-7; D is possibly TRBD2 (6 bases). Looked up from germline, CDR1 is DFQATT and CDR2 is SNEGSKA (reference sequence). The CDR3 is 14 residues long. V was cut by 0 bases and J by 7 bases, with 16 bases left in between. The CDR3 loop reads CSAREVGGALEQYF. The DNA of the CDR3 is TGCAGTGCTAGAGAAGTCGGAGGGGCTTTGGAGCAGTACTTC.

This clonotype was recorded a few times. The DNA for the CDR3 is TGTGCCAGCAGCTTAGGTATGGGGGGCGGATCCTACGAGCAGTACTTC. Translated: CASSLGMGGGSYEQYF. This chain links TRBV11-2 with TRBJ2-4, with D possibly called TRBD1 or TRBD2 (6 bases each). The J call may be wrong; the DNA end is better matched by TRBJ2-7. The germline gives CDR1 SGHAT, CDR2 FQNNGV. The CDR3 sequence is 16 residues long.

The chain links TRBV15 to TRBJ2-3; a possible D gene is TRBD2 (5 bases). Germline loops: CDR1 LNHNV, CDR2 YYDKDF (reference sequence). This CDR3 has 15 amino acids. The V end lost 5 bases, the J end lost 1 base, and 13 bases lay between the germline ends. This CDR3 is CATSLSGGRTDTQYF. The CDR3, as DNA: TGTGCCACCAGCTTGAGCGGAGGCCGCACAGATACGCAGTATTTT.

The chain employs TRBV30 and TRBJ2-1; 7 nucleotides line up with TRBD2. The CDR3 has 14 amino acids. Looked up from germline, CDR1 is GTSNPN and CDR2 is SVGIG (reference sequence). In DNA form, the CDR3 reads TGTGGGGTCGGGAGGCAAACTCTCTACAATGAGCAGTTCTTC. Translating it yields CGVGRQTLYNEQFF.

J is TRBJ1-4 and V is TRBV7-6; the D gene is possibly TRBD1 (5 bases). The CDR3 is 15 amino acids. Germline V CDR1 and CDR2: SGHVS, FNYEAQ. Trimming pared 2 bases from V and 7 bases from J, leaving 14 bases between. CDR3 in amino acids: CASSLSGPGGEKLFF. In nucleotides, the CDR3 is TGTGCCAGCAGCTTATCGGGACCCGGAGGTGAAAAACTGTTTTTT.

This clonotype has just a few counts. The DNA is omitted, as the CDR3 cannot be located on it reliably, and the CDR3 follows TCRdb's listing. V usage is TRBV12-3 or TRBV12-4 and J usage is TRBJ2-4; TRBD1, as called in the table, went unchecked against the DNA. Counting both end residues, the CDR3 totals 12 amino acids. CDR3 region: CASSFATGILYF.

The chain links TRBV27 to TRBJ2-2; D is perhaps TRBD1 (6 bases). V was clipped by 3 bases and J by 2 bases, with 10 bases between them. The CDR3 covers 15 residues. The V gene's germline CDR1 is MNHEY and CDR2 SMNVEV (reference sequence). CDR3 sequence: CASSFGQLNTGELFF. The CDR3 DNA reads as TGTGCCAGCAGTTTTGGACAGCTAAACACCGGGGAGCTGTTTTTT.